This passage covers 28 T cell receptor beta chains from one sample sequenced in a study of blood T cell repertoires in COVID-19. The table came from immunoSEQ multiplex PCR; TCRdb's copy has only in-frame clones and leaves some out. The table shows about 270,000 clones, with about 91% occurring only once. Sequencing was done on a sample of PBMCs or T cells enriched from blood (not recorded which). The receptor source for this set is a man between 40 and 49 years old who had been exposed to COVID-19.

This chain uses TRBV12-3 or TRBV12-4 with TRBJ1-1, with TRBD1 matching 7 bases. J gave up 5 bases and V 4 bases, and 1 base lay outside the gene matches. There are 12 residues in the CDR3. CDR3 sequence (DNA): TGTGCCAGCAGTTCGACAGGGACTGAAGCTTTCTTT. This encodes CASSSTGTEAFF.

This chain joins TRBV7-9 and TRBJ2-7; 7 positions agree with TRBD1. The CDR3 spans 16 residues. Germline V CDR1 and CDR2: SEHNR, FQNEAQ (reference sequence). Trimming took 2 bases from V and 1 from J; bases not matched to a gene: 8. CDR3 bases: TGTGCCAGCAGCTTAAGAGGGGGCAGGGGGTCCTACGAGCAGTACTTC. This encodes CASSLRGGRGSYEQYF.

The rearrangement joins TRBV29-1 to TRBJ1-2; 12 nucleotides agree with TRBD1. Germline V lookup: CDR1 SQVTM, CDR2 ANQGSEA. The V gene end was trimmed by 6 bases and the J gene end by 4 bases; junction bases not matched to a gene: 6. CDR3 length: 14 residues. The CDR3 sequence is CSVGDRGQSYGYTF. The CDR3 nucleotides read TGCAGCGTCGGGGACAGGGGGCAATCCTATGGCTACACCTTC.

The V call is TRBV28, the J call TRBJ1-5, with D tentatively TRBD1 (5 bases). V lost 3 bases and J 4 bases, leaving 16 bases between the germline ends. The CDR3 is 16 residues long. CDR1 is MDHEN and CDR2 is SYDVKM in the germline V gene. The CDR3 sequence is CASSLVGGIPNQPQHF. CDR3 sequence (DNA): TGTGCCAGCAGTTTGGTGGGGGGAATACCAAATCAGCCCCAGCATTTT.

The V gene is TRBV7-9, the J gene TRBJ1-5, with 8 bases lining up with TRBD1. The germline V gene encodes CDR1 SEHNR and CDR2 FQNEAQ (reference sequence). V lost 1 base and J lost 2; bases outside the gene matches: 7. The CDR3 is 17 residues long. The CDR3 sequence: CASSLGTGGMGNQPQHF. The CDR3, as DNA: TGTGCCAGCAGCTTAGGCACAGGGGGTATGGGCAATCAGCCCCAGCATTTT.

The gene calls are TRBV29-1 and TRBJ1-1; no definite D call. The CDR3 has 15 residues. V lost 4 bases, J lost 0 bases, and 15 bases lay in between. CDR1 SQVTM and CDR2 ANQGSEA come from the germline V gene. The CDR3 sequence: CSVGPNRGLNTEAFF. Written as DNA, the CDR3 is TGCAGCGTTGGACCCAACCGAGGCTTGAACACTGAAGCTTTCTTT.

CDR3 protein: CASSRVVAIQGRTSGNTIYF. The CDR3, as DNA: TGTGCCAGCAGCAGGGTTGTTGCCATACAGGGGCGAACCTCTGGAAACACCATATATTTT. The gene calls are TRBV21-1 and TRBJ1-3; the D call of TRBD1 is as the table states it, not checked on the DNA. TRBV21-1 is flagged as a pseudogene. The CDR3 is 20 amino acids.

This sequence joins TRBV11-2 and TRBJ2-3, with TRBD2 identical over 7 bases. From germline, CDR1 is SGHAT and CDR2 FQNNGV. CDR3 length equals 17 residues. V dropped 3 bases and J dropped 2; count of bases not matched to a gene: 11. CDR3 protein: CASSLGHGGRDTDTQYF. CDR3 coding DNA: TGTGCCAGCAGCTTGGGGCACGGCGGGAGAGACACAGATACGCAGTATTTT.

The chain combines TRBV5-1 with TRBJ1-1, with D uncertain. V lost 4 bases to trimming and J lost 1 base, with 11 bases between them. Germline CDR1 reads SGHRS; CDR2 reads YFSETQ. The CDR3 runs 14 residues. DNA for the CDR3: TGCGCCAGCAGCGCCCGTCCCGGGAACACTGAAGCTTTCTTT. Residues: CASSARPGNTEAFF.

V gene TRBV6-4 combines with J gene TRBJ2-5; maybe TRBD2 (5 bases). From germline, CDR1 is MRHNA and CDR2 SNTAGT. The CDR3 has 16 amino acids. V lost 6 bases and J lost 2, with 19 bases in between. CDR3 DNA: TGTGCCAGCAGCCCTCCTCAGCTAGCAGTTCAAGAGACCCAGTACTTC. Residues: CASSPPQLAVQETQYF.

The chain uses TRBV5-1 and TRBJ1-1, with D maybe TRBD1 (5 bases). The V gene's germline CDR1 is SGHRS and CDR2 YFSETQ. The CDR3 totals 14 residues. V was trimmed by 4 bases and J by 1 base, leaving 11 bases between them. CDR3 amino acids: CASSAGPANTEAFF. DNA for the CDR3: TGCGCCAGCAGCGCGGGACCGGCGAACACTGAAGCTTTCTTT.

The chain carries TRBV7-8 and TRBJ2-5; tentatively, D is TRBD2 (6 bases). Trimming shortened V by 2 bases and J by 1 base, and 14 bases separated the two germline ends. The V gene's germline CDR1 is SGHVS and CDR2 FQNEAQ. The CDR3 totals 16 residues. The CDR3: CASSLSFWRGQETQYF. CDR3 coding DNA: TGTGCCAGCAGCTTATCCTTCTGGCGGGGCCAAGAGACCCAGTACTTC. The variable domain in full, with the rest retrieved from reference TRBV7-8 and TRBJ2-5, is GAGVSQSPRYKVAKRGQDVALRCDPISGHVSLFWYQQALGQGPEFLTYFQNEAQLDKSGLPSDRFFAERPEGSVSTLKIQRTQQEDSAVYLCASSLSFWRGQETQYFGPGTRLLVL.

The chain links TRBV3-1 (or the pseudogene TRBV3-2) to TRBJ2-1; maybe TRBD2 (5 bases). Germline assignment: CDR1 LGHDT and CDR2 YNNKEL (reference sequence). V was shortened by 2 bases and J by 6 bases, with 8 bases between the two germline ends. The CDR3 covers 13 residues. CDR3 DNA: TGTGCCAGCAGCCAACCTAGCACCAATGAGCAGTTCTTC. This sequence encodes CASSQPSTNEQFF.

A single count supports this clone. This chain uses TRBV10-3 with TRBJ2-3; D may be TRBD1 (6 bases). Germline V gives CDR1 ENHRY, CDR2 SYGVKD. Trimming cost V 3 bases and J 2 bases, with 12 bases left between them. The CDR3 loop spans 15 amino acids. The CDR3 DNA is TGTGCCATCAGTGACGGGACACTCGACACAGATACGCAGTATTTT. Protein: CAISDGTLDTDTQYF.

The chain links TRBV19 to TRBJ1-1; D is possibly TRBD1 (6 bases). CDR3 size: 13 residues. Per the germline V gene, CDR1 is LNHDA and CDR2 is SQIVND (reference sequence). V lost 7 bases and J 5 bases, leaving 14 bases between the germline ends. This CDR3 reads CASNPQGRTEAFF. The CDR3 nucleotides are TGTGCCAGTAACCCACAGGGAAGGACTGAAGCTTTCTTT.

This rearrangement joins TRBV3-1 (or the pseudogene TRBV3-2) to TRBJ2-7, with TRBD2 identical over 8 bases. The junction had 12 bases not matched to a gene; V was cut back by 5 bases and J by 6 bases. CDR1 LGHDT and CDR2 YNNKEL come from the germline V gene (reference sequence). This CDR3 spans 15 amino acids. CDR3 residues: CASSYTITSGSEQYF. The CDR3 region has the DNA TGTGCCAGCAGCTACACGATTACTAGCGGCAGCGAGCAGTACTTC.

The genes are TRBV6-5 and TRBJ2-1; D gene ambiguous. CDR1 is MNHEY, CDR2 SVGAGI, per germline. The germline V and J ends were trimmed by 6 bases and 6 bases, with 12 bases remaining between them. The CDR3 has 13 amino acids. Here the CDR3 reads CASRRPRSNEQFF. DNA of the CDR3: TGTGCCAGCAGAAGGCCGAGGTCCAATGAGCAGTTCTTC.

The J gene is TRBJ2-7, the V gene TRBV19; 8 bases match TRBD2. CDR1 and CDR2 (germline): LNHDA, SQIVND (reference sequence). The CDR3 consists of 15 residues. V dropped 5 bases and J dropped 2; count of bases not matched to a gene: 8. This CDR3 is CASSVLAATPYEQYF. The CDR3 nucleotides read TGTGCCAGTAGTGTACTAGCGGCCACCCCCTACGAGCAGTACTTC.

The J gene is TRBJ2-1, the V gene TRBV9; TRBD1 agrees at 8 bases. V gave up 0 bases and J gave up 8 bases; unmatched junction bases: 7. The CDR3 is made up of 15 amino acids. Germline assignment: CDR1 SGDLS and CDR2 YYNGEE. The CDR3 nucleotides are TGTGCCAGCAGCGTAGCAGGGGGCCGGAGTGATGAGCAGTTCTTC. Encoded protein: CASSVAGGRSDEQFF.

This chain joins TRBV12-3 or TRBV12-4 and TRBJ1-6, with 9 bases that match TRBD1. Unmatched junction bases numbered 7, after V lost 4 bases and J lost 15 bases. This CDR3 is 13 amino acids long. The DNA of the CDR3 is TGTGCCAGCAGTTCGGACAGGGGACTGGGCCTCCACTTT. Translated, it gives CASSSDRGLGLHF.

The V call is TRBV7-8, the J call TRBJ1-3; 7 nucleotides align to TRBD1. V was clipped by 5 bases and J by 0 bases; unmatched bases: 4. This CDR3 spans 15 amino acids. CDR1 is SGHVS, CDR2 FQNEAQ, per germline. CDR3 bases: TGTGCCAGCAGCGGGGACAGAGACTCTGGAAACACCATATATTTT. It is translated as CASSGDRDSGNTIYF.

The chain links TRBV7-3 to TRBJ2-3; TRBD2 might be the D (5 bases). Trimming took off 3 bases at V and 2 bases at J, with 9 bases between the two ends. Germline V lookup: CDR1 SGHTA, CDR2 FQGTGA. This CDR3 region has 14 residues. CDR3 loop: CASSLERDTDTQYF. The DNA of the CDR3 is TGTGCCAGCAGCTTGGAACGGGACACAGATACGCAGTATTTT.

The rearrangement links TRBV7-2 to TRBJ2-7, with 15 bases that match TRBD2. The CDR3 has 16 amino acids. Germline CDR1 is SGHTA and CDR2 is FQGNSA. With 1 base clipped from V and 6 bases from J, the junction kept 4 bases outside the gene matches. CDR3 nucleotide sequence: TGTGCCAGCAGCTTAGATGGACTAGCGGGAGGGGCCGAGCAGTACTTC. This sequence encodes CASSLDGLAGGAEQYF.

The gene calls are TRBV19 and TRBJ1-1; 8 bases are a match to TRBD1. Trimming at V came to 5 bases and at J to 8 bases, leaving 7 bases not matched to a gene. The germline V gene encodes CDR1 LNHDA and CDR2 SQIVND (reference sequence). The CDR3 covers 13 residues. CDR3 nucleotides: TGTGCCAGTAGTGTAACGGGACAGGCAGAAGCTTTCTTT. It encodes CASSVTGQAEAFF.

V and J are TRBV18 and TRBJ1-1; 7 bases are shared with TRBD1. Per germline, CDR1 KGHSH and CDR2 LQKENI. V shed 3 bases and J 0 bases; nucleotides not matched to a gene: 10. CDR3 length equals 17 residues. The CDR3 bases are TGTGCCAGCTCACCTCGAGTTTTGGGACAGATGAACACTGAAGCTTTCTTT. Translating gives CASSPRVLGQMNTEAFF.

The V and J genes are TRBV19 and TRBJ2-5, with 8 positions matching TRBD2. Trimming cost V 10 bases and J 5 bases; bases outside gene matches: 12. This CDR3 region has 14 residues. Germline CDR1 is LNHDA and CDR2 is SQIVND (reference sequence). The CDR3 DNA sequence: TGTGCCACTAGAGAAGCGGGAGCGTTTGAGACCCAGTACTTC. This codes for CATREAGAFETQYF.

The chain links TRBV28 to TRBJ1-5; D remains unclear. The germline V gene encodes CDR1 MDHEN and CDR2 SYDVKM. The ends were cut back, 8 bases at V and 6 bases at J, with 11 bases in the middle. The length of the CDR3 is 12 residues. In DNA form, the CDR3 reads TGTGCCAGCGCTCGGAGGGCTCAGCCCCAGCATTTT. It encodes CASARRAQPQHF. Looking up the rest from reference TRBV28 and TRBJ1-5 gives the full variable domain: DVKVTQSSRYLVKRTGEKVFLECVQDMDHENMFWYRQDPGLGLRLIYFSYDVKMKEKGDIPEGYSVSREKKERFSLILESASTNQTSMYLCASARRAQPQHFGDGTRLSIL.

V and J are TRBV19 and TRBJ1-5; D might be TRBD1 (6 bases). Per germline, CDR1 LNHDA and CDR2 SQIVND (reference sequence). V gave up 2 bases and J gave up 3 bases, with 17 bases separating them. CDR3 length: 17 residues. The CDR3 DNA sequence: TGTGCCAGTAGTATAATGCGGGGGGCGCGTGTCAATCAGCCCCAGCATTTT. Its protein is CASSIMRGARVNQPQHF.